The 19 T cell receptor beta chains below all came from one sample that was sequenced in a study of shared clonotypes between healthy human individuals. The repertoire was sequenced with immunoSEQ multiplex PCR; TCRdb's copy has only in-frame clones and lacks some. The sample yields 1,400,000 or so clones, approximately 98.5% seen once. Material: naive CD4+ T cells sorted from blood. This sample's subset: CD45RA+ positively selected. These receptors all stem from a man aged 25-40 years in good health.

This rearrangement joins TRBV15 to TRBJ2-3; the match to TRBD2 covers 8 bases. This CDR3 comprises 15 residues. V was clipped by 1 base and J by 2 bases; unmatched bases: 2. The V gene's germline CDR1 is LNHNV and CDR2 YYDKDF (reference sequence). The CDR3: CATSRVAGLTDTQYF. The DNA of the CDR3 is TGTGCCACCAGCAGAGTAGCGGGACTCACAGATACGCAGTATTTT.

A word on this clone: The same CDR3 also results from other DNA sequences found in this sample. The rearrangement links TRBV5-4 to TRBJ2-3; D gene unclear. Trimming removed 0 bases from V and 0 bases from J, with 5 bases in between. Germline V gene data show CDR1 as SGHNT and CDR2 as YYREEE (reference sequence). The CDR3 covers 14 residues. The CDR3 bases are TGTGCCAGCAGCTTGGCCGGAAGCACAGATACGCAGTATTTT. Translated: CASSLAGSTDTQYF.

This chain links TRBV5-1 with TRBJ2-1; D is undetermined. The germline V gene has CDR1 SGHRS and CDR2 YFSETQ. Trimming shortened V by 0 bases and J by 0 bases, and 7 bases separated the two germline ends. The CDR3 is made up of 15 amino acids. The chain's CDR3 is CASSLVADSYNEQFF. DNA for the CDR3: TGCGCCAGCAGCTTGGTTGCGGACTCCTACAATGAGCAGTTCTTC.

V and J are TRBV19 and TRBJ2-5, with TRBD2 identical over 11 bases. Losses at the gene ends were 9 bases for V and 2 bases for J; bases not matched to a gene: 2. Per germline, CDR1 LNHDA and CDR2 SQIVND (reference sequence). This CDR3 has 13 amino acids. DNA of the CDR3: TGTGCCAGCGGGACTAGCGGACAAGAGACCCAGTACTTC. Encoded protein: CASGTSGQETQYF.

V usage is TRBV7-3 and J usage is TRBJ2-2, with D unresolved. Germline V CDR1 and CDR2: SGHTA, FQGTGA. The CDR3 totals 15 residues. Between the trimmed V and J ends, which lost 1 base and 4 bases, there was a span of 10 bases. The CDR3, as DNA: TGTGCCAGCAGCTTAAACCCACCCAGCACCGGGGAGCTGTTTTTT. Translating gives CASSLNPPSTGELFF.

The chain combines TRBV10-3 with TRBJ2-1, with D possibly matching TRBD2 (6 bases). The germline V and J ends were trimmed by 8 bases and 8 bases, with 10 bases remaining between them. The germline V gene has CDR1 ENHRY and CDR2 SYGVKD. The CDR3 runs 11 residues. CDR3 coding DNA: TGTGCCATCCGGGCTAGCGATGAGCAGTTCTTC. Protein product: CAIRASDEQFF.

CDR3 bases: TGTGCCAGCAGCGTAGAGGGGGGGTCATACACTGAAGCTTTCTTT. Translation: CASSVEGGSYTEAFF. The chain combines TRBV9 with TRBJ1-1; a weak D match, TRBD1 (6 bases). V gave up 0 bases and J gave up 3 bases, with 12 bases separating them. Germline V CDR1 and CDR2: SGDLS, YYNGEE. The CDR3 totals 15 residues. The entire variable domain, with the rest obtained from reference TRBV9 and TRBJ1-1, is as follows: DSGVTQTPKHLITATGQRVTLRCSPRSGDLSVYWYQQSLDQGLQFLIQYYNGEERAKGNILERFSAQQFPDLHSELNLSSLELGDSALYFCASSVEGGSYTEAFFGQGTRLTVV.

V and J are TRBV5-1 and TRBJ2-2; 7 bases match TRBD2. There are 15 residues in the CDR3. The V and J ends lost 7 bases and 0 bases, in that order; junction bases with no gene match: 6. Looked up from germline, CDR1 is SGHRS and CDR2 is YFSETQ. The CDR3 here is CASSGTTTNTGELFF. In DNA, the CDR3 is TGCGCCAGCTCCGGGACTACCACGAACACCGGGGAGCTGTTTTTT.

This chain joins TRBV19 and TRBJ1-5; no clear D. Looked up from germline, CDR1 is LNHDA and CDR2 is SQIVND (reference sequence). The CDR3 has 14 amino acids. V was pared by 0 bases and J by 7 bases, with 10 bases between. The CDR3 loop is CASSIDSRSQPQHF. As DNA, the CDR3 is TGTGCCAGTAGTATAGACTCGAGGTCCCAGCCCCAGCATTTT.

CDR3 loop: CASSLRGNEQYF. CDR3 nucleotide sequence: TGTGCCAGCAGCCTGCGCGGTAACGAGCAGTACTTC. V and J are TRBV9 and TRBJ2-7; D not certain. Germline loops: CDR1 SGDLS, CDR2 YYNGEE. The CDR3 contains 12 residues. The V end was cut by 4 bases, the J end by 5 bases, with 10 bases between.

On this clone itself: One end of the junction is discordant with germline, which a read error may explain. The rearrangement links TRBV5-1 to TRBJ2-7; D might be TRBD2 (5 bases). This CDR3 contains 15 residues. The germline V gene has CDR1 SGHRS and CDR2 YFSETQ. CDR3 residues: CASNLGGQSDYEQYF. The CDR3 nucleotides read TGCGCCAGCAACTTGGGCGGGCAAAGTGACTACGAGCAGTACTTC. Complete variable domain (other parts from reference TRBV5-1 and TRBJ2-7): KAGVTQTPRYLIKTRGQQVTLSCSPISGHRSVSWYQQTPGQGLQFLFEYFSETQRNKGNFPGRFSGRQFSNSRSEMNVSTLELGDSALYLCASNLGGQSDYEQYFGPGTRLTVT.

This chain connects TRBV7-9 to TRBJ2-7; 8 nucleotides match TRBD1. The CDR3 runs to 13 residues. V shed 0 bases, J shed 7 bases, and the junction held 2 bases outside the gene matches. In germline, CDR1 is SEHNR, CDR2 FQNEAQ (reference sequence). The CDR3 protein is CASSLATGDEQYF. The CDR3 DNA is TGTGCCAGCAGCTTAGCGACAGGGGATGAGCAGTACTTC.

This clone appeared a single time. This chain uses TRBV19 with TRBJ2-7; possibly TRBD2 for D (6 bases). CDR1 and CDR2 (germline): LNHDA, SQIVND (reference sequence). The CDR3 is 15 residues long. V was clipped by 5 bases and J by 2 bases, with 16 bases between them. As DNA, the CDR3 is TGTGCCAGTAGTGACTGGGGAGGCACCCCCTACGAGCAGTACTTC. Its protein product is CASSDWGGTPYEQYF. The whole variable domain, remainder taken from reference TRBV19 and TRBJ2-7, is DGGITQSPKYLFRKEGQNVTLSCEQNLNHDAMYWYRQDPGQGLRLIYYSQIVNDFQKGDIAEGYSVSREKKESFPLTVTSAQKNPTAFYLCASSDWGGTPYEQYFGPGTRLTVT.

This rearrangement joins TRBV9 to TRBJ2-2, with D perhaps matching TRBD2 (5 bases). The germline V gene encodes CDR1 SGDLS and CDR2 YYNGEE. Between the trimmed V and J ends, which lost 0 bases and 2 bases, there was a span of 14 bases. This CDR3 contains 17 residues. CDR3 in amino acids: CASSVDILRLNTGELFF. CDR3 DNA: TGTGCCAGCAGCGTAGATATTTTGAGACTAAACACCGGGGAGCTGTTTTTT.

J is TRBJ2-7 and V is TRBV13, with 9 bases aligning to TRBD1. V lost 5 bases and J lost 3; bases outside the gene matches: 8. This CDR3 has 15 residues. Germline-derived CDR1 and CDR2 are PRHDT and FYEKMQ (reference sequence). CDR3 in amino acids: CASSSRDRVLYEQYF. In DNA form, the CDR3 reads TGTGCCAGCAGCAGTCGGGACAGGGTTCTCTACGAGCAGTACTTC.

The chain recombines TRBV5-1 with TRBJ1-2; a possible D gene is TRBD1 (5 bases). Germline V gene sequence: CDR1 SGHRS, CDR2 YFSETQ. V was pared by 2 bases and J by 4 bases, with 18 bases between. This CDR3 has 16 residues. The CDR3 loop is CASSLQDGGYGYGYTF. The DNA of the CDR3 is TGCGCCAGCAGCTTACAGGACGGGGGGTATGGCTATGGCTACACCTTC.

This CDR3 is CASSSDGTSYEQYF. The CDR3 DNA is TGTGCCAGCAGCTCCGACGGGACATCCTACGAGCAGTACTTC. This chain connects TRBV2 to TRBJ2-7, with D perhaps TRBD1 (6 bases). This CDR3 region has 14 residues. V was shortened by 6 bases and J by 1 base, with 13 bases between the two germline ends. Germline values: CDR1 SNHLY, CDR2 FYNNEI.

This sequence joins TRBV10-1 and TRBJ2-2; 7 bases agree with TRBD1. The V gene's germline CDR1 is WNHNN and CDR2 SYGVQD (reference sequence). This CDR3 is 16 amino acids long. Unmatched junction bases numbered 10, after V lost 6 bases and J lost 3 bases. In DNA, the CDR3 is TGCGCCAGCAGAACCGTGACAGGGCCCTACACCGGGGAGCTGTTTTTT. Residues: CASRTVTGPYTGELFF.

The chain links TRBV27 to TRBJ2-7; D gene unclear. This CDR3 is 11 amino acids long. Germline CDR1 reads MNHEY; CDR2 reads SMNVEV (reference sequence). V was shortened by 0 bases and J by 6 bases, with 3 bases between the two germline ends. CDR3 DNA sequence: TGTGCCAGCAGTTTATCAGGCGAGCAGTACTTC. Its protein product is CASSLSGEQYF.